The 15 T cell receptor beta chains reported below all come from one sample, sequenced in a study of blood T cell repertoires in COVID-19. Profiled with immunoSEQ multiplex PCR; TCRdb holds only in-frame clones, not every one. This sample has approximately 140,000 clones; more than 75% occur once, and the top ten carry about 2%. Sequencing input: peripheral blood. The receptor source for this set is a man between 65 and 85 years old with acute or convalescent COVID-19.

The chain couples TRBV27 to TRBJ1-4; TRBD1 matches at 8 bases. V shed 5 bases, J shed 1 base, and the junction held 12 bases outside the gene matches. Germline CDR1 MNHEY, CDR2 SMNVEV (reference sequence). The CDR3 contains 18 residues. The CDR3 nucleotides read TGTGCCAGCAGTACCCGGACAGGGCGATTAGGAACTAATGAAAAACTGTTTTTT. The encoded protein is CASSTRTGRLGTNEKLFF.

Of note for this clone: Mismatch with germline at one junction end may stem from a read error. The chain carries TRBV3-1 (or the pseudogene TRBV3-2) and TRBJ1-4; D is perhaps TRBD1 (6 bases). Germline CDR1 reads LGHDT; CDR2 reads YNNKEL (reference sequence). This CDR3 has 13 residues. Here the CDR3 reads CASSQHEQGSIAF. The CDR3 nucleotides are TGTGCCAGCAGCCAACATGAACAGGGTTCGATCGCCTTT.

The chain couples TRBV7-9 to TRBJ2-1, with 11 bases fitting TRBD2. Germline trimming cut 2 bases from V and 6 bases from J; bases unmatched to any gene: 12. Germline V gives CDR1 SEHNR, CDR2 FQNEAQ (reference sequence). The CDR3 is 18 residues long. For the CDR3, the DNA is TGTGCCAGCAGCTTAAAGGCCCGACTAGCGGGGAAATCCAATGAGCAGTTCTTC. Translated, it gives CASSLKARLAGKSNEQFF.

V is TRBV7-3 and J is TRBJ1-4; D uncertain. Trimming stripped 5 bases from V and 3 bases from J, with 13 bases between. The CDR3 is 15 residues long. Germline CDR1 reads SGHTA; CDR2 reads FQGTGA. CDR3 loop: CASSPGIGPNEKLFF. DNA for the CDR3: TGTGCCAGCAGCCCGGGGATAGGGCCTAATGAAAAACTGTTTTTT.

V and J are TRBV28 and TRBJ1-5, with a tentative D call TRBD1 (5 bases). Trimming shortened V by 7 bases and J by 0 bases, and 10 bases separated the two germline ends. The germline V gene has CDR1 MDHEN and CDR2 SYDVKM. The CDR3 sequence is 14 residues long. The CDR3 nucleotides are TGTGCCAGCAAGTTGGGGGGTAGCAATCAGCCCCAGCATTTT. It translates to CASKLGGSNQPQHF.

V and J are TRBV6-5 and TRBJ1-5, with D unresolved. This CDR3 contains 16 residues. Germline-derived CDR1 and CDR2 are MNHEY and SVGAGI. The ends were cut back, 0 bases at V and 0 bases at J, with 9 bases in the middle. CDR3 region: CASSYSAGDSNQPQHF. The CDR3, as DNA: TGTGCCAGCAGTTACTCAGCCGGGGATAGCAATCAGCCCCAGCATTTT.

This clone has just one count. As DNA, the CDR3 is TGTGCCAGCAGTTACTCGAAGGGGCTAGCGGCGAACACCGGGGAGCTGTTTTTT. Protein sequence: CASSYSKGLAANTGELFF. The chain carries TRBV6-2 or TRBV6-3 and TRBJ2-2, with TRBD2 matching 7 bases. With 0 bases clipped from V and 0 bases from J, the junction kept 7 bases outside the gene matches. Germline CDR1 and CDR2: MNHEY and SVGEGT. The CDR3 sequence is 18 residues long.

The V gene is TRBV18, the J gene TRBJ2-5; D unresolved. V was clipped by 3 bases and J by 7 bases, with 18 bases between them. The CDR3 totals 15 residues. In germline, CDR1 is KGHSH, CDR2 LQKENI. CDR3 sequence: CASSPSLTEAGTQYF. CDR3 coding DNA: TGTGCCAGCTCACCCAGTCTCACTGAGGCTGGGACCCAGTACTTC.

CDR3 sequence: CASSLASGGTDTQYF. The DNA of the CDR3 is TGTGCCAGCAGCTTAGCTAGCGGGGGCACAGATACGCAGTATTTT. This chain joins TRBV7-3 and TRBJ2-3, with TRBD2 matching 9 bases. The CDR3 extends over 15 amino acids. Per the germline V gene, CDR1 is SGHTA and CDR2 is FQGTGA. With V trimmed by 2 bases and J by 1 base, 1 base remained unmatched.

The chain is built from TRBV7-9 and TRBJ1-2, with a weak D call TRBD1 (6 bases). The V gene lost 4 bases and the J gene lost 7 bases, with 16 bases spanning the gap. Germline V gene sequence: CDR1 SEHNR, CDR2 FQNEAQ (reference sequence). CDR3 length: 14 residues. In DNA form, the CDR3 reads TGTGCCAGCAGCTCTACTCAGGGGACACTTGGCTACACCTTC. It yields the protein CASSSTQGTLGYTF. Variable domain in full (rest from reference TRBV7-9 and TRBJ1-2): DTGVSQNPRHKITKRGQNVTFRCDPISEHNRLYWYRQTLGQGPEFLTYFQNEAQLEKSRLLSDRFSAERPKGSFSTLEIQRTEQGDSAMYLCASSSTQGTLGYTFGSGTRLTVV.

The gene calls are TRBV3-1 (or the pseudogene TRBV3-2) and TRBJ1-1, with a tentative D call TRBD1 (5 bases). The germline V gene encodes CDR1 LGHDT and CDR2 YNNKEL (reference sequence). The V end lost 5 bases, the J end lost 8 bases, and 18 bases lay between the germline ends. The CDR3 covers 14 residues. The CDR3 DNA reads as TGTGCCAGCAGCAGCAGGGTGGGGATGATCGAAGCTTTCTTT. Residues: CASSSRVGMIEAFF.

The CDR3 sequence is CATSRDRGKTDTQYF. As DNA, the CDR3 is TGTGCCACCAGCAGGGACAGGGGGAAGACAGATACGCAGTATTTT. The chain combines TRBV15 with TRBJ2-3; 10 bases are a match to TRBD1. CDR1 is LNHNV, CDR2 YYDKDF, per germline (reference sequence). J was trimmed by 3 bases and V by 3 bases; bases with no gene match: 3. CDR3 length: 15 residues. The entire variable domain, with the rest obtained from reference TRBV15 and TRBJ2-3, is as follows: DAMVIQNPRYQVTQFGKPVTLSCSQTLNHNVMYWYQQKSSQAPKLLFHYYDKDFNNEADTPDNFQSRRPNTSFCFLDIRSPGLGDTAMYLCATSRDRGKTDTQYFGPGTRLTVL.

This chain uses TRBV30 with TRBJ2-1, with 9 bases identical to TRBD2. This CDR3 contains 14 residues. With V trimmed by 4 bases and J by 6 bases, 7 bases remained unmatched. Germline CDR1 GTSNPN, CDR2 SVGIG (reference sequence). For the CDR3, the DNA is TGTGCCTGGACTGCGGGGGGGAGTTTCAATGAGCAGTTCTTC. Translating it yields CAWTAGGSFNEQFF.

CDR3 nucleotides: TGTGCCAGCAGCGCACAGGGGTTTGAGCAGCCCCAGCATTTT. Translation: CASSAQGFEQPQHF. The chain has TRBV7-9 and TRBJ1-5, with TRBD1 matching 7 bases. There are 14 residues in the CDR3. Unmatched junction bases numbered 8, after V lost 5 bases and J lost 7 bases. From germline, CDR1 is SEHNR and CDR2 FQNEAQ (reference sequence).

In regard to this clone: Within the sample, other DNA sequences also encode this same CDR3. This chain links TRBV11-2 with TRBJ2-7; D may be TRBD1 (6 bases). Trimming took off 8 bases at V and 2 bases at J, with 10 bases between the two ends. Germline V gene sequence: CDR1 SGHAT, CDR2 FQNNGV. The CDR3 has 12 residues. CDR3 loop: CASSQGAYEQYF. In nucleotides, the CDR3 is TGTGCCAGCTCACAGGGTGCCTACGAGCAGTACTTC.